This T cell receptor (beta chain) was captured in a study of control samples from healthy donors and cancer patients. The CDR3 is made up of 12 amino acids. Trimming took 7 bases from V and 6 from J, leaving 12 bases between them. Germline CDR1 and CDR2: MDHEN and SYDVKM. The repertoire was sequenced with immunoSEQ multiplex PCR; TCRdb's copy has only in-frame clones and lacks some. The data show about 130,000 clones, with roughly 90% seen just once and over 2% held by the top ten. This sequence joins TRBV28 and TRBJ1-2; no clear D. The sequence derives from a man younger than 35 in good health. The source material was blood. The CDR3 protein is CASTTNGHGYTF. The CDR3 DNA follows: TGTGCCAGCACTACCAATGGACATGGCTACACCTTC.